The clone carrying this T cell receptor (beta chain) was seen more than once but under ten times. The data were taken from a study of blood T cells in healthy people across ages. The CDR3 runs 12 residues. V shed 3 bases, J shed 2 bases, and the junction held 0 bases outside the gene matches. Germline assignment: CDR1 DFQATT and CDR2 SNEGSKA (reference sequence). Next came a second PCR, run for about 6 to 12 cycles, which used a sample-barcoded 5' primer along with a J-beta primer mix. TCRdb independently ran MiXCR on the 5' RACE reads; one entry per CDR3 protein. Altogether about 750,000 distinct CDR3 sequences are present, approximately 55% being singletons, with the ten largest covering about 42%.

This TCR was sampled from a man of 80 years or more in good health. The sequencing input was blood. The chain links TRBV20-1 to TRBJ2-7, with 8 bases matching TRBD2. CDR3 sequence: CSARTSAYEQYF. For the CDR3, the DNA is TGCAGTGCTAGGACTAGCGCCTACGAGCAGTACTTC.